Listed below are T cell receptor beta chains from one sample, sequenced in a study of memory CD4+ T cells and cytomegalovirus serostatus. Clones were sequenced by immunoSEQ multiplex PCR, and TCRdb holds only the in-frame ones, with some missing. The sample shows about 25,000 clones, about 79% of them seen only once. Specimen: memory CD4+ T cells from blood. Receptors were obtained from an adult in good health and CMV-seronegative. Each CDR3 is given with its conserved first and last residue. D genes are given only for firm matches. The size entry is marked missing in some rows and otherwise reads once, few, many or a size class.

length,V,D,size,J,CDR3,DNA
14,TRBV7-9,-,few,TRBJ1-1,CASSLEQGHTEAFF,TGTGCCAGCAGCTTAGAGCAGGGTCACACTGAAGCTTTCTTT
14,TRBV4-2,-,-,TRBJ1-1,CASSQEAVNTEAFF,TGTGCCAGCAGCCAAGAGGCAGTGAACACTGAAGCTTTCTTT
16,TRBV4-3,-,-,TRBJ2-6,CASSQDGRAGANVLTF,TGCGCCAGCAGCCAGGATGGCCGGGCTGGGGCCAACGTCCTGACTTTC
14,TRBV19,-,-,TRBJ1-2,CASSIRGPNYGYTF,TGTGCCAGTAGTATCAGGGGCCCTAACTATGGCTACACCTTC
17,TRBV19,TRBD2,-,TRBJ2-7,CASSPHGTSGSSYEQYF,TGTGCCAGTAGTCCCCACGGGACTAGCGGTAGCTCCTACGAGCAGTACTTC
13,TRBV10-2,-,-,TRBJ1-5,CASSDRWEQPQHF,TGCGCCAGCAGTGACAGGTGGGAACAGCCCCAGCATTTT
16,TRBV18,TRBD2,few,TRBJ2-7,CASSPAASGGAHEQYF,TGTGCCAGCTCACCAGCGGCTAGCGGGGGGGCCCACGAGCAGTACTTC
17,TRBV5-5,TRBD1,-,TRBJ2-2,CASSLAGDRDGAGELFF,TGTGCCAGCAGCTTGGCCGGGGACAGGGATGGCGCCGGGGAGCTGTTTTTT
14,TRBV18,-,once,TRBJ1-4,CASSPSATNEKLFF,TGTGCCAGCTCACCATCCGCAACTAATGAAAAACTGTTTTTT
15,TRBV7-9,-,-,TRBJ2-2,CASSLRAGSYEELFF,TGTGCCAGCAGCCTTAGAGCAGGGAGTTATGAGGAGCTGTTTTTT
16,TRBV28,TRBD1,-,TRBJ2-7,CASSLGPRATGDEQYF,TGTGCCAGCAGTTTAGGGCCCCGCGCGACAGGGGACGAGCAGTACTTC
13,TRBV30,-,-,TRBJ1-2,CAWSPGTNYGYTF,TGTGCCTGGAGTCCGGGGACCAACTATGGCTACACCTTC
14,TRBV11-2,-,-,TRBJ2-7,CASSESGPRYEQYF,TGTGCCAGCAGCGAAAGCGGGCCTCGCTACGAGCAGTACTTC
14,TRBV18,-,-,TRBJ2-5,CASSPQGPQETQYF,TGTGCCAGCTCACCACAGGGTCCACAAGAGACCCAGTACTTC
16,TRBV5-4,-,-,TRBJ2-1,CASSPGGGSSYNEQFF,TGTGCCAGCAGCCCAGGAGGGGGGAGCTCCTACAATGAGCAGTTCTTC
14,TRBV6-5,-,-,TRBJ1-2,CASSYGGQGYGYTF,TGTGCCAGCAGTTACGGAGGGCAGGGCTATGGCTACACCTTC
15,TRBV27,TRBD2,-,TRBJ2-4,CASSPWGLAKNIQYF,TGTGCCAGCAGCCCTTGGGGACTAGCTAAAAACATTCAGTACTTC
15,TRBV11-2,-,-,TRBJ2-7,CASSLDQRASYEQYF,TGTGCCAGCAGCTTAGATCAGCGGGCCTCCTACGAGCAGTACTTC
16,TRBV4-2,TRBD1,-,TRBJ2-5,CASSQDSTGVKETQYF,TGTGCCAGCAGCCAAGACTCGACAGGGGTTAAAGAGACCCAGTACTTC
16,TRBV30,TRBD2,-,TRBJ2-3,CAWGRTLSGGRDTQYF,TGTGCCTGGGGCCGTACCCTTAGCGGGGGAAGGGATACGCAGTATTTT
10,TRBV6-5,-,once,TRBJ2-7,CASRGHEQYF,TGTGCCAGCAGGGGCCACGAGCAGTACTTC
13,TRBV2,-,-,TRBJ1-2,CASSVILNYGYTF,TGTGCCAGCAGTGTTATTCTTAACTATGGCTACACCTTC
15,TRBV27,TRBD2,-,TRBJ2-5,CASSQRGGHRETQYF,TGTGCCAGCAGTCAGCGGGGGGGCCACCGAGAGACCCAGTACTTC
17,TRBV14,TRBD2,-,TRBJ2-4,CASSPIGTSGEKNIQYF,TGTGCCAGCAGCCCTATCGGGACTAGCGGGGAGAAAAACATTCAGTACTTC
14,TRBV7-2,-,-,TRBJ1-6,CASSPGMLNSPLHF,TGTGCCAGCAGCCCCGGGATGTTAAATTCACCCCTCCACTTT